The 17 T cell receptor beta chains below were found in one sample sequenced in a study of T-cell reconstitution after alpha-beta-depleted transplantation in children. Unique molecular identifiers were built into the TCRbeta library. MiXCR was run by TCRdb on the PCR reads, yielding one entry per CDR3 protein. The sample includes around 78,000 distinct CDR3 sequences, 14% of them seen just once. This sample comprised PBMCs, mostly from graft donor cells, obtained 180 days after TCRalphabeta/CD19-depleted stem cell transplant. The receptor source for this set is a male patient between 2 and 10 years old who had a stem cell transplant for acute lymphoblastic leukemia, so the T cells may come from the graft donor.

In this sample, this clonotype turned up a few times. The rearrangement links TRBV20-1 to TRBJ2-7; possible D gene TRBD2, 6 bases. Trimming shortened V by 5 bases and J by 6 bases, and 29 bases separated the two germline ends. The CDR3 runs to 17 residues. Looked up from germline, CDR1 is DFQATT and CDR2 is SNEGSKA (reference sequence). CDR3 loop: CSALGRTQLIPRREQYF. Here the CDR3 DNA reads TGCAGTGCTTTGGGGAGGACGCAATTAATTCCCCGGCGCGAGCAGTACTTC.

The chain joins TRBV4-3 to TRBJ1-5, with D possibly being TRBD1 (6 bases). This CDR3 contains 14 residues. Germline V gene lookup returns CDR1 LGHNA and CDR2 YSLEER. Trimming shortened V by 4 bases and J by 3 bases, and 10 bases separated the two germline ends. CDR3 in DNA: TGCGCCAGCAGCCTTGACAGGATCAATCAGCCCCAGCATTTT. As protein: CASSLDRINQPQHF.

Points on this clonotype: A much more abundant neighbour one base away suggests this may be a read error. The chain has TRBV6-5 and TRBJ2-3; TRBD1 matches at 8 bases. The CDR3 spans 15 residues. Germline-derived CDR1 and CDR2 are MNHEY and SVGAGI. The DNA for the CDR3 is TGTGTCAGCAGTTACTCGCAGGGGGCGAGGAATACGCAGTATTTT. This gives the protein CVSSYSQGARNTQYF.

This clonotype came up a few times. The chain has TRBV12-3 or TRBV12-4 and TRBJ2-5, with D uncertain. Between the trimmed V and J ends, which lost 8 bases and 2 bases, there was a span of 6 bases. The CDR3 totals 11 residues. The CDR3 sequence is CASGRQETQYF. The CDR3 nucleotides read TGTGCCAGCGGGCGGCAAGAGACCCAGTACTTC.

The gene calls are TRBV11-3 and TRBJ2-5; 13 positions agree with TRBD2. Trimming at V came to 4 bases and at J to 5 bases, leaving 7 bases not matched to a gene. In germline, CDR1 is SGHNT, CDR2 YENEEA. The CDR3 totals 16 residues. The chain's CDR3 is CASSSGLAGEGETQYF. CDR3 in DNA: TGTGCCAGCAGCTCTGGACTAGCGGGAGAGGGGGAGACCCAGTACTTC.

The chain couples TRBV28 to TRBJ2-2, with a tentative D call TRBD1 (5 bases). Germline V gene data show CDR1 as MDHEN and CDR2 as SYDVKM. Trimming stripped 1 base from V and 4 bases from J, with 16 bases between. This CDR3 contains 17 residues. CDR3 loop: CASSLSSVRVPTGELFF. CDR3 DNA sequence: TGTGCCAGCAGTTTATCGTCGGTCAGGGTCCCCACCGGGGAGCTGTTTTTT. Combining the CDR3 with reference TRBV28 and TRBJ2-2 gives the whole variable domain DVKVTQSSRYLVKRTGEKVFLECVQDMDHENMFWYRQDPGLGLRLIYFSYDVKMKEKGDIPEGYSVSREKKERFSLILESASTNQTSMYLCASSLSSVRVPTGELFFGEGSRLTVL.

There are a few counts of this clonotype. The CDR3, as DNA: TGTGCCAGCAGCGCGACGTCGGGAGTAGCCAAAAACATTCAGTACTTC. Encoded protein: CASSATSGVAKNIQYF. The chain combines TRBV7-9 with TRBJ2-4; D is perhaps TRBD2 (6 bases). This CDR3 has 16 residues. Trimming pared 5 bases from V and 0 bases from J, leaving 14 bases between. Germline V gene sequence: CDR1 SEHNR, CDR2 FQNEAQ (reference sequence).

V gene TRBV5-6 combines with J gene TRBJ2-7; D gene unclear. Germline assignment: CDR1 SGHDT and CDR2 YYEEEE. Trimming removed 1 base at V and 3 bases at J, with 8 bases between. This CDR3 has 13 residues. The CDR3 region has the DNA TGTGCCAGCAGCTTGCTATCGGTCTACGAGCAGTACTTC. Its protein product is CASSLLSVYEQYF.

V is TRBV10-3 and J is TRBJ2-5; no firm D call. The CDR3 loop spans 12 amino acids. The germline V gene encodes CDR1 ENHRY and CDR2 SYGVKD. Deletions cut 2 bases from V and 0 bases from J, with 1 base between. DNA for the CDR3: TGTGCCATCAGTGAGCACCAAGAGACCCAGTACTTC. Amino acids: CAISEHQETQYF.

Only a few counts were recorded for this clonotype. The genes are TRBV12-3 or TRBV12-4 and TRBJ2-2; D gene unclear. V lost 8 bases, J lost 5 bases, and 18 bases lay in between. This CDR3 is 15 amino acids long. The chain's CDR3 is CASCRTKRSTGELFF. CDR3 sequence (DNA): TGTGCCAGCTGTCGGACCAAACGCTCTACCGGGGAGCTGTTTTTT.

This clonotype was found many times. The chain has TRBV5-1 and TRBJ2-2; TRBD1 matches at 7 bases. The germline CDR1 and CDR2 sequences are SGHRS and YFSETQ. Unmatched junction bases numbered 12, after V lost 5 bases and J lost 5 bases. The length of the CDR3 is 16 residues. Here the CDR3 reads CASSPQGGAGTGELFF. DNA of the CDR3: TGCGCCAGCAGTCCCCAAGGGGGCGCAGGAACCGGGGAGCTGTTTTTT. The variable domain in full, completed from reference TRBV5-1 and TRBJ2-2, reads KAGVTQTPRYLIKTRGQQVTLSCSPISGHRSVSWYQQTPGQGLQFLFEYFSETQRNKGNFPGRFSGRQFSNSRSEMNVSTLELGDSALYLCASSPQGGAGTGELFFGEGSRLTVL.

The chain couples TRBV7-7 to TRBJ1-1, with a weak D call TRBD1 (5 bases). The CDR3 has 15 residues. V gave up 5 bases and J gave up 6 bases, with 19 bases separating them. Germline V lookup: CDR1 SSHAT, CDR2 FNYEAQ (reference sequence). The CDR3 DNA is TGTGCCAGCAGCCCCGATCGAGGGGTTTACGCTGAAGCTTTCTTT. Residues: CASSPDRGVYAEAFF.

V usage is TRBV4-3 and J usage is TRBJ2-7; tentatively, D is TRBD1 (6 bases). The V end was cut by 4 bases, the J end by 5 bases, with 18 bases between. The CDR3 totals 15 residues. Germline lookup yields CDR1 LGHNA and CDR2 YSLEER. This CDR3 reads CASSPQLGGYHEQYF. Here the CDR3 DNA reads TGCGCCAGCAGCCCCCAGTTAGGGGGTTACCACGAGCAGTACTTC.

This chain uses TRBV29-1 with TRBJ2-1; 10 bases align to TRBD2. Trimming at V came to 7 bases and at J to 7 bases, leaving 10 bases not matched to a gene. Germline V gene sequence: CDR1 SQVTM, CDR2 ANQGSEA. CDR3 length: 14 residues. CDR3 DNA: TGCAGCGCCCTAGCGGGAGATAGGATAAATGAGCAGTTCTTC. Protein sequence: CSALAGDRINEQFF.

The chain uses TRBV11-1 and TRBJ1-5; 8 nucleotides line up with TRBD1. The germline gives CDR1 SGHAT, CDR2 FQDESV (reference sequence). V shed 1 base, J shed 0 bases, and the junction held 8 bases outside the gene matches. The CDR3 has 18 amino acids. The CDR3 is CASSLVRGPWNSNQPQHF. Written as DNA, the CDR3 is TGTGCCAGCAGCTTAGTCAGGGGGCCCTGGAATAGCAATCAGCCCCAGCATTTT.

Here the CDR3 reads CASSPTSGRPYEQYF. CDR3 DNA: TGTGCCAGCAGCCCAACTAGCGGGAGACCCTACGAGCAGTACTTC. The gene calls are TRBV14 and TRBJ2-7, with TRBD2 matching 11 bases. Germline V lookup: CDR1 SGHDN, CDR2 FVKESK. V lost 4 bases, J lost 2 bases, and 4 bases stayed unmatched. This CDR3 is 15 amino acids long.

This clonotype has only a few counts. The chain recombines TRBV7-9 with TRBJ2-5; D is unresolved. V was shortened by 5 bases and J by 2 bases, with 21 bases between the two germline ends. The CDR3 consists of 17 residues. Germline CDR1 reads SEHNR; CDR2 reads FQNEAQ (reference sequence). CDR3 bases: TGTGCCAGCAGCAAAGCGACATCCAATAAGGGACAAGAGACCCAGTACTTC. Translation gives CASSKATSNKGQETQYF.